This passage covers 25 T cell receptor beta chains from one sample sequenced in a study of post-analysis software for immune sequencing data. Unique molecular identifiers had been added to the TCR beta cDNA libraries. TCRdb re-called the PCR reads through MiXCR, storing one row per CDR3 protein. The table has 650,000 to 900,000 distinct CDR3 sequences, about half seen once. Their antigens are not known. Overall study findings and caveats: Patients used about 5 TRBV segments, including TRBV5-6, TRBV5-1 and TRBV20-1, more often than controls.

The sequenced sample was blood. Every receptor here comes from a girl between 5 and 17 years old with multiple sclerosis.

The rearrangement joins TRBV29-1 to TRBJ2-3, with D possibly TRBD2 on 5 matching bases. This CDR3 is built from 17 residues. In germline, CDR1 is SQVTM, CDR2 ANQGSEA. Deletions cut 3 bases from V and 2 bases from J, with 21 bases between. This CDR3 reads CSVEGFEAEHFTDTQYF. CDR3 DNA: TGCAGCGTTGAGGGGTTCGAAGCGGAACATTTCACAGATACGCAGTATTTT.

V is TRBV5-1 and J is TRBJ2-1, with 9 bases lining up with TRBD2. Unmatched junction bases numbered 9, after V lost 7 bases and J lost 4 bases. Germline V CDR1 and CDR2: SGHRS, YFSETQ. The CDR3 is 15 residues long. CDR3 loop: CASAAPTSGYNEQFF. The CDR3 bases are TGCGCCAGCGCGGCCCCAACTAGCGGGTACAATGAGCAGTTCTTC.

This clonotype occurred a few times. The gene calls are TRBV6-6 and TRBJ2-5; TRBD2 might be the D (6 bases). V was cut by 5 bases and J by 4 bases, with 17 bases left in between. CDR3 length: 15 residues. CDR1 and CDR2 from the germline V gene are MNHNY and SVGAGI (reference sequence). The DNA for the CDR3 is TGTGCCAGCAGTCTACCCCAACGGCGGGGAGAGACCCAGTACTTC. This encodes CASSLPQRRGETQYF.

The rearrangement joins TRBV5-1 to TRBJ2-1, with TRBD2 identical over 7 bases. Germline loops: CDR1 SGHRS, CDR2 YFSETQ. CDR3 size: 14 residues. Losses at the gene ends were 4 bases for V and 6 bases for J; bases not matched to a gene: 7. CDR3 nucleotide sequence: TGCGCCAGCAGCATCTGGGACTACGGCAATGAGCAGTTCTTC. Protein product: CASSIWDYGNEQFF.

The V call is TRBV3-1, the J call TRBJ1-1; TRBD1 is a possible D gene (5 bases). The CDR3 spans 13 residues. Per the germline V gene, CDR1 is LGHDT and CDR2 is YNNKEL (reference sequence). The V gene lost 1 base and the J gene lost 10 bases, with 13 bases spanning the gap. CDR3 in DNA: TGTGCCAGCAGCCAAGGGGGCAGGGTAAGAGCTTTCTTT. Translation: CASSQGGRVRAFF.

The chain couples TRBV7-2 to TRBJ2-3; D unresolved. Germline values: CDR1 SGHTA, CDR2 FQGNSA. The CDR3 totals 16 residues. V gave up 5 bases and J gave up 1 base, with 16 bases separating them. CDR3 in amino acids: CASSPDTGTRTDTQYF. CDR3 DNA sequence: TGTGCCAGCAGCCCCGATACCGGAACGCGCACAGATACGCAGTATTTT.

This clonotype was seen a handful of times. One end of the junction fails to match germline, which may point to a read error. This chain links TRBV29-1 with TRBJ1-2; D is unclear. The CDR3 has 15 residues. CDR1 is SQVTM, CDR2 ANQGSEA, per germline. CDR3 in DNA: TGCGGCGTTGAAGACCGGGATGGATTTAACTATGGCTACACCTTC. The encoded protein is CGVEDRDGFNYGYTF.

The rearrangement uses TRBV7-2 and TRBJ1-3, with a possible D match to TRBD1 (5 bases). Trimming stripped 5 bases from V and 0 bases from J, with 20 bases between. This CDR3 comprises 18 residues. Germline V lookup: CDR1 SGHTA, CDR2 FQGNSA. The DNA for the CDR3 is TGTGCCAGCAGCGACTACCGGGACGGATTTTACTCTGGAAACACCATATATTTT. This translates into CASSDYRDGFYSGNTIYF. Full variable domain (remainder filled in from reference TRBV7-2 and TRBJ1-3): GAGVSQSPSNKVTEKGKDVELRCDPISGHTALYWYRQSLGQGLEFLIYFQGNSAPDKSGLPSDRFSAERTGGSVSTLTIQRTQQEDSAVYLCASSDYRDGFYSGNTIYFGEGSWLTVV.

This chain connects TRBV6-5 to TRBJ2-4; D may match TRBD1 or TRBD2 (5 bases each). The closer fit of TRBJ2-7 to the DNA end suggests the J call may be wrong. The CDR3 spans 15 residues. Germline loops: CDR1 MNHEY, CDR2 SVGAGI. The CDR3 region has the DNA TGTGCCAGCAGTCCTTGGAGGCAGGGAGTCTACGAGCAGTACTTC. Residues: CASSPWRQGVYEQYF.

The chain links TRBV29-1 to TRBJ2-1; D possibly matches TRBD1 or TRBD2 (6 bases each). CDR1 is SQVTM, CDR2 ANQGSEA, per germline. V was clipped by 0 bases and J by 8 bases, with 14 bases between them. The CDR3 is made up of 14 amino acids. The CDR3 DNA is TGCAGCGTTGAAGATTATCGGGGGCAAGATGAGCAGTTCTTC. Its protein is CSVEDYRGQDEQFF.

The chain has TRBV28 and TRBJ2-4, with D possibly called TRBD1 or TRBD2 (6 bases each). Germline-derived CDR1 and CDR2 are MDHEN and SYDVKM. Trimming took 2 bases from V and 6 from J, leaving 14 bases between them. CDR3 length: 15 residues. Here the CDR3 reads CASSLGATGANIQYF. CDR3 bases: TGTGCCAGCAGTTTAGGGGCCACGGGGGCAAACATTCAGTACTTC.

This sequence joins TRBV5-1 and TRBJ2-4; the match to TRBD1 covers 7 bases. The DNA end is a closer match to TRBJ2-7, so the J assignment may be wrong. The CDR3 covers 15 residues. CDR1 is SGHRS, CDR2 YFSETQ, per germline. CDR3 in amino acids: CASSSPHDRASEQYF. The CDR3 DNA reads TGCGCCAGCAGCTCCCCTCACGACAGGGCCTCCGAGCAGTACTTC.

This CDR3 reads CASSAPDRVGTDTQYF. As DNA, the CDR3 is TGTGCCAGCAGCGCTCCCGACAGGGTAGGCACAGATACGCAGTATTTT. The chain combines TRBV9 with TRBJ2-3, with TRBD1 identical over 7 bases. V dropped 3 bases and J dropped 1; count of bases not matched to a gene: 8. The CDR3 runs 16 residues. CDR1 and CDR2 (germline): SGDLS, YYNGEE. The full variable domain, with the rest looked up from reference TRBV9 and TRBJ2-3, is DSGVTQTPKHLITATGQRVTLRCSPRSGDLSVYWYQQSLDQGLQFLIQYYNGEERAKGNILERFSAQQFPDLHSELNLSSLELGDSALYFCASSAPDRVGTDTQYFGPGTRLTVL.

Only a few counts were recorded for this clonotype. The rearrangement uses TRBV29-1 and TRBJ2-4; D may be TRBD2 (5 bases). V lost 6 bases and J lost 8, with 17 bases in between. There are 13 residues in the CDR3. Germline lookup yields CDR1 SQVTM and CDR2 ANQGSEA. The CDR3 coding sequence is TGCAGCGTGGCCCGGGCGGGCACGGACATTCAGTACTTC. Amino acid sequence: CSVARAGTDIQYF. The full variable domain, completed using reference TRBV29-1 and TRBJ2-4, is SAVISQKPSRDICQRGTSLTIQCQVDSQVTMMFWYRQQPGQSLTLIATANQGSEATYESGFVIDKFPISRPNLTFSTLTVSNMSPEDSSIYLCSVARAGTDIQYFGAGTRLSVL.

This clonotype was seen many times. This chain links TRBV7-3 with TRBJ2-7; a possible D gene is TRBD1 (5 bases). Per the germline V gene, CDR1 is SGHTA and CDR2 is FQGTGA. This CDR3 is 15 amino acids long. Trimming took 2 bases from V and 2 from J, leaving 13 bases between them. Here the CDR3 DNA reads TGTGCCAGCAGCTTATCAGGGCAACCTACCTACGAGCAGTACTTC. It is translated as CASSLSGQPTYEQYF.

Only a few counts were recorded for this clonotype. The rearrangement joins TRBV29-1 to TRBJ2-1; 10 nucleotides line up with TRBD2. With 3 bases clipped from V and 10 bases from J, the junction kept 9 bases outside the gene matches. This CDR3 comprises 14 residues. Germline CDR1 SQVTM, CDR2 ANQGSEA. Here the CDR3 DNA reads TGCAGCGTTGAGCCCGCTAGCGGGAGACGGGAGCAGTTCTTC. Translated: CSVEPASGRREQFF.

The chain is built from TRBV4-1 and TRBJ2-3; D not resolved. V was trimmed by 0 bases and J by 1 base, leaving 5 bases between them. Germline assignment: CDR1 MGHRA and CDR2 YSYEKL. The CDR3 loop spans 14 amino acids. Written as DNA, the CDR3 is TGCGCCAGCAGCCAAGATACAGGCACAGATACGCAGTATTTT. Translating it yields CASSQDTGTDTQYF.

V is TRBV29-1 and J is TRBJ2-7, with 8 bases identical to TRBD2. Trimming at V came to 6 bases and at J to 2 bases, leaving 3 bases not matched to a gene. Germline V gene lookup returns CDR1 SQVTM and CDR2 ANQGSEA. The CDR3 sequence is 12 residues long. The CDR3 DNA is TGCAGCGTGGTAGCGGGACCCTACGAGCAGTACTTC. Translating gives CSVVAGPYEQYF.

This clonotype has more than one count but fewer than ten. The DNA of the CDR3 is TGTGCCAGCAGCTATCAGAGCGATGAGCAGTTCTTC. Translated: CASSYQSDEQFF. The J gene is TRBJ2-1, the V gene TRBV7-2; D gene ambiguous. V dropped 4 bases and J dropped 8 bases, with 9 bases sitting between them. This CDR3 region has 12 residues. Germline V gene data show CDR1 as SGHTA and CDR2 as FQGNSA.

The V call is TRBV20-1, the J call TRBJ2-3; D call uncertain. V was pared by 6 bases and J by 5 bases, with 9 bases between. The length of the CDR3 is 11 residues. Germline CDR1 and CDR2: DFQATT and SNEGSKA (reference sequence). The CDR3 sequence: CSAPPRDTQYF. CDR3 bases: TGCAGTGCCCCCCCCAGAGATACGCAGTATTTT.

This clonotype has a handful of counts. The J gene is TRBJ2-5, the V gene TRBV6-5, with D maybe TRBD2 (5 bases). The CDR3 is 14 residues long. Trimming took off 2 bases at V and 4 bases at J, with 11 bases between the two ends. Germline V gene sequence: CDR1 MNHEY, CDR2 SVGAGI. The CDR3, as DNA: TGTGCCAGCAGTTACCGGGGTTTTGGAGAGACCCAGTACTTC. Translated: CASSYRGFGETQYF.

This sequence joins TRBV3-1 and TRBJ2-5; 9 bases match TRBD1. J was trimmed by 5 bases and V by 6 bases; bases with no gene match: 4. Germline CDR1 is LGHDT and CDR2 is YNNKEL (reference sequence). The CDR3 is made up of 13 amino acids. The CDR3 sequence is CASRVQGAETQYF. In nucleotides, the CDR3 is TGTGCCAGCAGGGTACAGGGGGCGGAGACCCAGTACTTC.

On this clonotype itself: One end of the junction is discordant with germline, which a read error may explain. This chain's CDR3 is CVSSLVGGSFYNEQFF. The CDR3 coding sequence is TGCGTCAGCAGCTTGGTCGGGGGATCCTTTTACAATGAGCAGTTCTTC. V usage is TRBV5-1 and J usage is TRBJ2-1, with a possible D match to TRBD2 (6 bases). The CDR3 consists of 16 residues. Germline V lookup: CDR1 SGHRS, CDR2 YFSETQ.

This clonotype was counted between two and nine times. The V gene is TRBV6-1, the J gene TRBJ2-2, with D perhaps matching TRBD2 (6 bases). Trimming removed 8 bases from V and 1 base from J, with 11 bases in between. The CDR3 loop spans 14 amino acids. Germline-derived CDR1 and CDR2 are MNHNS and SASEGT. Here the CDR3 DNA reads TGTGCCAGCCTGCGGGGATGGAACACCGGGGAGCTGTTTTTT. It encodes CASLRGWNTGELFF.

This chain uses TRBV12-3 or TRBV12-4 with TRBJ2-5; 10 bases map to TRBD2. The CDR3 sequence is 16 residues long. V lost 6 bases, J lost 2 bases, and 9 bases stayed unmatched. The CDR3 sequence: CASRATGTSAQETQYF. Written as DNA, the CDR3 is TGTGCCAGCAGGGCTACCGGGACTAGCGCACAAGAGACCCAGTACTTC.